This T cell receptor beta chain appears in the sequencing data of a study of shared clonotypes between healthy human individuals. Study conclusions and caveats: Relative to their counterparts shared across all four donors, non-shared clonotypes exhibited diminished generation probabilities. Several donors showed sharing of approximately 5% of naive CD4 clonotypes.

The method was immunoSEQ multiplex PCR; TCRdb's version includes in-frame clones alone and lacks a portion of them. The table shows 850,000 to 1,100,000 clones, with around 77% occurring only once. The CDR3 spans 15 residues. Germline CDR1 and CDR2: KGHSH and LQKENI. With V trimmed by 5 bases and J by 7 bases, 11 bases remained unmatched. This clone was observed a few times. Antigen unknown. Adult donors, all healthy and HIV-negative, had no recent acute infections or vaccinations. The sequenced material came from memory CD4+ T cells from PBMCs. Specified subset: CD45RA-negative fraction. This TCR derives from a man between 18 and 29 years old in good health. Some clones in this sample may be carry-over from other donors' samples. This rearrangement joins TRBV18 to TRBJ1-5, with 7 bases aligning to TRBD1. The CDR3 nucleotides are TGTGCCAGCTCATCGCTTACAGGGGCTGGGCAGCCCCAGCATTTT. Translation: CASSSLTGAGQPQHF.